This TCR beta chain was found in a study of T cell changes during pregnancy in multiple sclerosis. Trimming took 0 bases from V and 1 from J, leaving 10 bases between them. Germline V gene data show CDR1 as SGHNT and CDR2 as YYREEE (reference sequence). This CDR3 is 15 amino acids long. Only in-frame clones appear in the TCRdb table, and some are missing; sequencing was by immunoSEQ multiplex PCR. The sample yields 47,000 or so clones, nearly 95% seen once. The genes are TRBV5-4 and TRBJ1-2, with a weak D call TRBD1 (6 bases). The material sequenced was CD4+ T cells from peripheral blood mononuclear cells, taken in the first trimester of pregnancy. This clonotype was obtained from a female donor with multiple sclerosis, enrolled in a pregnancy study. The CDR3 protein is CASSLVEGVNYGYTF. Written as DNA, the CDR3 is TGTGCCAGCAGCTTGGTCGAGGGGGTTAACTATGGCTACACCTTC.